This TCR beta chain was sequenced during a study of response to subunit inactivated influenza vaccine. TCRdb recomputed calls from the RT-PCR reads with MiXCR, one row per CDR3 protein. The data hold roughly 500,000 distinct CDR3 sequences, with 16% observed a single time. CDR1 is SGHAT, CDR2 FQNNGV, per germline. Germline trimming cut 4 bases from V and 2 bases from J; bases unmatched to any gene: 8. This CDR3 spans 16 amino acids. General study findings and limits: Few new T cells, the authors suggested, are recruited by each seasonal influenza vaccination.

This clonotype has only a few counts. Antigen unknown. V is TRBV11-2 and J is TRBJ2-3; 8 nucleotides align to TRBD2. Source: CD4+ T cells sorted from PBMCs, taken around 25 months after vaccination. The sequence was obtained from a man aged 50-75 years who received an inactivated influenza vaccine. This chain's CDR3 is CASSYLAGRVTDTQYF. The CDR3 DNA sequence: TGTGCCAGCAGCTATTTAGCGGGAAGGGTCACAGATACGCAGTATTTT. The full variable domain, rest sourced from reference TRBV11-2 and TRBJ2-3, is EAGVAQSPRYKIIEKRQSVAFWCNPISGHATLYWYQQILGQGPKLLIQFQNNGVVDDSQLPKDRFSAERLKGVDSTLKIQPAKLEDSAVYLCASSYLAGRVTDTQYFGPGTRLTVL.